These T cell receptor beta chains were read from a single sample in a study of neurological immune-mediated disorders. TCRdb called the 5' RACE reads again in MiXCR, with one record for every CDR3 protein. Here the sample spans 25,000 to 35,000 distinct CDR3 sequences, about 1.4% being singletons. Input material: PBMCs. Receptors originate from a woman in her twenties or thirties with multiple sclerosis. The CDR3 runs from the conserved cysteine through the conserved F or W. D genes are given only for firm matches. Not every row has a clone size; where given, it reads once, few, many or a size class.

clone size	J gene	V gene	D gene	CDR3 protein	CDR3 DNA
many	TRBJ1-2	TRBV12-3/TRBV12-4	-	CASSLGSDLRYGYTF	TGTGCCAGCAGTTTAGGGTCAGATCTTCGCTATGGCTACACCTTC
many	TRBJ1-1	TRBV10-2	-	CASSPQTNTEAFF	TGCGCCAGCAGCCCACAGACGAACACTGAAGCTTTCTTT
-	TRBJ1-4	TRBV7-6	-	CASSLRLGMGEKLFF	TGTGCCAGCAGCTTACGGTTAGGGATGGGCGAAAAACTGTTTTTT
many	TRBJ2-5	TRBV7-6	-	CASSLMGGGETQYF	TGTGCCAGCAGCTTAATGGGGGGCGGGGAGACCCAGTACTTC
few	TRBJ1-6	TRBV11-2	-	CASSASYNSPLHF	TGTGCCAGCAGCGCGAGCTATAATTCACCCCTCCACTTT
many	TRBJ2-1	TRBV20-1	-	CSARGYQADEQFF	TGCAGTGCTAGAGGCTACCAGGCCGATGAGCAGTTCTTC
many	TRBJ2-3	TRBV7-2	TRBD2	CASSFLSGGLGGTQYF	TGTGCCAGCAGCTTCCTTAGCGGGGGGCTGGGCGGTACGCAGTATTTT
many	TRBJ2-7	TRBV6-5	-	CASQGLTDEQYF	TGTGCCAGCCAAGGTTTGACCGACGAGCAGTACTTC
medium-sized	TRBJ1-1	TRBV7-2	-	CASSLRGNTEAFF	TGTGCCAGCAGCTTGCGGGGAAACACTGAAGCTTTCTTT
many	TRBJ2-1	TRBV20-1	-	CSAKYDGGLNEQFF	TGCAGTGCTAAGTATGACGGGGGATTAAATGAGCAGTTCTTC
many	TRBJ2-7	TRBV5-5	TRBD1	CASSSGQGIDEQYF	TGTGCCAGCAGCTCCGGACAGGGCATCGACGAGCAGTACTTC
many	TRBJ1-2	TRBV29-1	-	CSVVGENYGYTF	TGCAGCGTTGTGGGGGAGAACTATGGCTACACCTTC
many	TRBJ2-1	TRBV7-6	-	CASSFGGDNEQFF	TGTGCCAGCAGCTTCGGAGGAGACAATGAGCAGTTCTTC
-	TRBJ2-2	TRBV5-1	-	CASSFGEWGGELFF	TGCGCCAGCAGCTTCGGAGAATGGGGCGGGGAGCTATTTTTT
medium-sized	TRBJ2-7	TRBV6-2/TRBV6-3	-	CASSSAAEYEQYF	TGTGCCAGCAGTTCCGCGGCGGAATACGAGCAGTACTTC
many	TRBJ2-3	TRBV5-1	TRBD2	CASSLVSGAGVLTDTQYF	TGCGCCAGCAGCTTGGTCTCGGGCGCGGGGGTCCTCACAGATACGCAGTATTTT
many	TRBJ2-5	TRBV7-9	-	CASSSSSQETQYF	TGTGCCAGCAGCTCATCTTCCCAAGAGACCCAGTACTTC
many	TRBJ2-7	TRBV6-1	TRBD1	CASGDRAISYEQYF	TGTGCCAGCGGCGACAGGGCTATCTCCTACGAGCAGTACTTC
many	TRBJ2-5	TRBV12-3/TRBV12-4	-	CASSFHWGLEETQYF	TGTGCCAGCAGTTTTCATTGGGGGCTAGAGGAGACCCAGTACTTC
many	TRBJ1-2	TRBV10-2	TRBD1	CASSEGQGATYGYTF	TGCGCCAGCAGTGAGGGCCAGGGGGCCACCTATGGCTACACCTTC
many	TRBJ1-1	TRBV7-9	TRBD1	CATTLTGTNTEAFF	TGTGCCACTACGCTGACAGGGACGAACACTGAAGCTTTCTTT
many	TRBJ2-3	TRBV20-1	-	CSAKVGSTDTQYF	TGCAGTGCTAAGGTCGGATCCACAGATACGCAGTATTTT
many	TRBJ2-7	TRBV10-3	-	CATGGTGKFEDEQYF	TGTGCCACAGGTGGTACAGGGAAATTTGAGGACGAGCAGTACTTC
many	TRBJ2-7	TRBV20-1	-	CSARASQGYEQYF	TGCAGTGCTAGAGCTTCTCAGGGTTACGAGCAGTACTTC
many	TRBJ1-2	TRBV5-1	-	CASSPGTPGYTF	TGCGCCAGCAGCCCTGGGACACCTGGCTACACCTTC
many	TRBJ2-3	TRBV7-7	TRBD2	CASSRGGGTQYF	TGTGCCAGCAGCCGTGGCGGGGGAACGCAGTATTTT
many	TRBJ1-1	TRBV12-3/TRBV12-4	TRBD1	CASSFGDRLVEAFF	TGTGCCAGCAGTTTCGGGGACAGATTGGTTGAAGCTTTCTTT
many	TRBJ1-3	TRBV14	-	CASSQVPGALGNTIYF	TGTGCCAGCAGCCAAGTGCCAGGAGCCCTTGGAAACACCATATATTTT
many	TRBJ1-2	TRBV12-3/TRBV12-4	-	CASSLRGMGYTF	TGTGCCAGCAGTTTACGGGGTATGGGCTACACCTTC
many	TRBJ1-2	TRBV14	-	CASSAGTYYGYTF	TGTGCCAGCAGCGCTGGGACATACTATGGCTACACCTTC
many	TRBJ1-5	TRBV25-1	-	CASRGGQNQPQHF	TGTGCCAGCAGGGGGGGGCAGAATCAGCCCCAGCATTTT
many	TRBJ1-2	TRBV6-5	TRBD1	CASTPDRVTGYTF	TGTGCCAGCACCCCCGACAGGGTAACTGGCTACACCTTC
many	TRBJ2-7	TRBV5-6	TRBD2	CASSSGASGVYEQYF	TGTGCCAGCAGTTCCGGTGCTAGCGGGGTCTACGAGCAGTACTTC
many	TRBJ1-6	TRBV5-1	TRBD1	CASSSSGTDTSPLHF	TGCGCCAGCAGCTCCTCCGGGACAGATACCTCACCCCTCCACTTT
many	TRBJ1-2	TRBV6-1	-	CASSETNYYGYTF	TGTGCCAGCAGTGAAACCAATTACTATGGCTACACCTTC
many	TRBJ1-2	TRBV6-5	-	CASSYGTDYGYTF	TGTGCCAGCAGTTACGGGACGGACTATGGCTACACCTTC
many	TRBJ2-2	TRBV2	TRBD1	CASSAQGAIPGELFF	TGTGCCAGCAGTGCCCAGGGGGCGATTCCCGGGGAGCTGTTTTTT
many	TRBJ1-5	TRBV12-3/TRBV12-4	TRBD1	CASSLRSGGRQPQHF	TGTGCCAGCAGCCTTAGGTCAGGGGGCCGTCAGCCCCAGCATTTT
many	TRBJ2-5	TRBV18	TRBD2	CASSPPSLAEETQYF	TGTGCCAGCTCACCACCGTCTCTAGCGGAAGAGACCCAGTACTTC
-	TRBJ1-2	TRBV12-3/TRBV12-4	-	CASSAGRLGYTF	TGTGCCAGCAGTGCGGGCCGTTTGGGCTACACCTTC
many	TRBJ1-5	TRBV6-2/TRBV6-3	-	CASRGRDQPQNF	TGTGCCAGCCGGGGCAGGGACCAGCCCCAGAATTTT
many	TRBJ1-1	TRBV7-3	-	CASSLSPVSFLEAFF	TGTGCCAGCAGCTTAAGCCCCGTAAGTTTTTTAGAAGCTTTCTTT
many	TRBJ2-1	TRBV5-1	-	CASSISWGSSYNEQFF	TGCGCCAGCAGCATTTCATGGGGGTCCTCCTACAATGAGCAGTTCTTC
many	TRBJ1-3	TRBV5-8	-	CASSRGGAGNTIYF	TGTGCCAGCAGCCGGGGTGGTGCAGGAAACACCATATATTTT